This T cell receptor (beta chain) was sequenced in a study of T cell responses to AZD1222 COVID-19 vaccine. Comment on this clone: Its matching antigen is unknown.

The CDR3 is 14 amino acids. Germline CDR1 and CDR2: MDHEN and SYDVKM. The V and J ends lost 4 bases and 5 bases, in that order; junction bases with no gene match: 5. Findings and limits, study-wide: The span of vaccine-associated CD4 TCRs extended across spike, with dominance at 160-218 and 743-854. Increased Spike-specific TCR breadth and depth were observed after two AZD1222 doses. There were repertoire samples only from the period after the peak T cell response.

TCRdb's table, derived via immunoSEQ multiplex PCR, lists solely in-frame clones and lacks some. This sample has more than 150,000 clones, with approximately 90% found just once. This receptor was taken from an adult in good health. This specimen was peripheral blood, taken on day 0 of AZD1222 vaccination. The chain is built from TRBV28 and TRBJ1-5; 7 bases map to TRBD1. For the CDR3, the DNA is TGTGCCAGCAGTTCTGGGACAGATTATCAGCCCCAGCATTTT. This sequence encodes CASSSGTDYQPQHF.